Reported below is one T cell receptor (beta chain). Antigen unknown. This record belongs to a study of CD8 T cell repertoires and HIV-1 epitope variants. Background on the study: Epitopes were three Gag families plus Nef HW9 and YT9. Enriched T cells were co-cultured with equal numbers of autologous T cell-negative antigen-presenting cells. Separate from the cultures, 1M uncultured T cells served as baseline.

The CDR3 runs 16 residues. The V and J ends lost 1 base and 4 bases respectively, with 13 bases between them. Germline assignment: CDR1 MGHRA and CDR2 YSYEKL. Assay used: immunoSEQ multiplex PCR; TCRdb lists only in-frame clones, some missing. The sample has around 2,500 clones, about 61% seen once. V is TRBV4-1 and J is TRBJ1-4, with D possibly matching TRBD1 (6 bases). Sequenced input: cultured CD8+ T cells derived from PBMCs. This clonotype originated in a male donor with HIV. CDR3 protein: CASSQARGQSNEKLFF. For the CDR3, the DNA is TGCGCCAGCAGCCAAGCGCGGGGGCAGAGTAATGAAAAACTGTTTTTT.